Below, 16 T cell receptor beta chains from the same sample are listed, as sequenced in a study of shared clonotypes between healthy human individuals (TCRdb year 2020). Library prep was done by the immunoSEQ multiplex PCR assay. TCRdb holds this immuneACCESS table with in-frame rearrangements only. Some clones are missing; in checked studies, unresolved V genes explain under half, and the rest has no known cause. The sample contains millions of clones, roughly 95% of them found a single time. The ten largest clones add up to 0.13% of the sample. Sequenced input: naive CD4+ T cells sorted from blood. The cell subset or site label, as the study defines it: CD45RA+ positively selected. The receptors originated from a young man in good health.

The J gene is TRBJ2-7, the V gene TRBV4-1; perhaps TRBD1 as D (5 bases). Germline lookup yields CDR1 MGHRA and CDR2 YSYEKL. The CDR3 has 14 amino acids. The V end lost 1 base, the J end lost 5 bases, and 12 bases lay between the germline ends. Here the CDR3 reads CASSQVGRGDEQYF. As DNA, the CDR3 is TGCGCCAGCAGCCAAGTTGGTAGGGGCGACGAGCAGTACTTC.

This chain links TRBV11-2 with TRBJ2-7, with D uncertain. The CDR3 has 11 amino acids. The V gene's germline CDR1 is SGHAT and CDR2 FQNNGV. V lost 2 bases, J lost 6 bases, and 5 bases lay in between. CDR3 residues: CASSLRREQYF. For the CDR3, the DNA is TGTGCCAGCAGCTTAAGGCGCGAGCAGTACTTC.

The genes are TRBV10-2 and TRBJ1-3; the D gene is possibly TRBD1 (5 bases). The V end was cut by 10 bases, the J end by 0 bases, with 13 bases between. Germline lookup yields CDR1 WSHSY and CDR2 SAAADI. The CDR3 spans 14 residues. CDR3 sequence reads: CATGQGRSGNTIYF. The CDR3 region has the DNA TGCGCCACCGGGCAGGGCCGCTCTGGAAACACCATATATTTT.

The CDR3 protein is CAISSTGTGSNGELFF. DNA of the CDR3: TGTGCCATCAGTTCCACCGGGACAGGTTCCAACGGGGAGCTGTTTTTT. The rearrangement joins TRBV10-3 to TRBJ2-2, with 8 nucleotides matching TRBD1. The V gene end was trimmed by 5 bases and the J gene end by 7 bases; junction bases not matched to a gene: 12. The CDR3 consists of 16 residues. Looked up from germline, CDR1 is ENHRY and CDR2 is SYGVKD.

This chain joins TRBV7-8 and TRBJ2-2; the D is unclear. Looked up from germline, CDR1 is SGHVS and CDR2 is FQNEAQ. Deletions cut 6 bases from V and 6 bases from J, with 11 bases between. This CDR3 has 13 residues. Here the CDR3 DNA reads TGTGCCAGCAGGAGTTCTGGCTCCGGGGAGCTGTTTTTT. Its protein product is CASRSSGSGELFF.

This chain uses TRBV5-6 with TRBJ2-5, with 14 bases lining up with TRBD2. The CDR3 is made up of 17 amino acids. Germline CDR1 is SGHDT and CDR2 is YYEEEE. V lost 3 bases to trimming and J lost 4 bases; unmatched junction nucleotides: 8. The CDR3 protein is CASSSPGLAGAGETQYF. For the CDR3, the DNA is TGTGCCAGCAGCTCTCCGGGACTAGCGGGAGCGGGAGAGACCCAGTACTTC.

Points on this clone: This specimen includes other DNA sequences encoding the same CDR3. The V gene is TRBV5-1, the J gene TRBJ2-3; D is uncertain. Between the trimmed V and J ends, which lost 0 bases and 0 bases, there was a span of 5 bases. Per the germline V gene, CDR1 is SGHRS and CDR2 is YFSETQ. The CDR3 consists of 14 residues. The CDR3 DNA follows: TGCGCCAGCAGCTTGGATTCGAGCACAGATACGCAGTATTTT. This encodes CASSLDSSTDTQYF.

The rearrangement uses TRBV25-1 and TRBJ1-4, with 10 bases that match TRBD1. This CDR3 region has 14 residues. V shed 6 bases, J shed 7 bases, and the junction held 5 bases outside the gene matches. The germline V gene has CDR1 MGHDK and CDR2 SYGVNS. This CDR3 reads CASRRDRGGEKLFF. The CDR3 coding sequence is TGTGCCAGCAGGAGGGACAGGGGAGGTGAAAAACTGTTTTTT.

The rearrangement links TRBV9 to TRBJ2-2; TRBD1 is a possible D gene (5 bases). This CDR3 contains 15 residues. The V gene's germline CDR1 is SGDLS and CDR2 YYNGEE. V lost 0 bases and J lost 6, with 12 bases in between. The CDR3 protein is CASSVERQGPGELFF. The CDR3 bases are TGTGCCAGCAGCGTAGAAAGGCAGGGCCCCGGGGAGCTGTTTTTT.

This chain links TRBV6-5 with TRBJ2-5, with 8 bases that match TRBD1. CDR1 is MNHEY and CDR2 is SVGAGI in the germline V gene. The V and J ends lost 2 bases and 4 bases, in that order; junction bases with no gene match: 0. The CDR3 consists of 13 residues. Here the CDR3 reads CASSYDRGETQYF. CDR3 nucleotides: TGTGCCAGCAGTTACGACAGGGGAGAGACCCAGTACTTC.

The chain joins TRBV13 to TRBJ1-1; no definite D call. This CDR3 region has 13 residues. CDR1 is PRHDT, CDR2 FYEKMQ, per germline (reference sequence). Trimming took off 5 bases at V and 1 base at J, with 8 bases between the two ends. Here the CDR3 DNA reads TGTGCCAGCAGCCAATCCCCGAACACTGAAGCTTTCTTT. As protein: CASSQSPNTEAFF.

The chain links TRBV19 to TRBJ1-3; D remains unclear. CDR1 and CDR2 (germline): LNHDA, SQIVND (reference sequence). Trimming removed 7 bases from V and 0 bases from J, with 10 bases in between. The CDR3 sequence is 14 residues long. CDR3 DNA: TGTGCCAGTACTACCGATAACTCTGGAAACACCATATATTTT. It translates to CASTTDNSGNTIYF. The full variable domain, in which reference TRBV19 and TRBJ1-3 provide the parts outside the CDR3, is DGGITQSPKYLFRKEGQNVTLSCEQNLNHDAMYWYRQDPGQGLRLIYYSQIVNDFQKGDIAEGYSVSREKKESFPLTVTSAQKNPTAFYLCASTTDNSGNTIYFGEGSWLTVV.

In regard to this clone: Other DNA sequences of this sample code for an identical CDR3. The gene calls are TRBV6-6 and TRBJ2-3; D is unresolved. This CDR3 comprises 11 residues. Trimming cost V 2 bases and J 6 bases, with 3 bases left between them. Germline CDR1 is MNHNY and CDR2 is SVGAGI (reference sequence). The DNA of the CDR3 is TGTGCCAGCAGTTACGGCGATACGCAGTATTTT. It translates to CASSYGDTQYF.

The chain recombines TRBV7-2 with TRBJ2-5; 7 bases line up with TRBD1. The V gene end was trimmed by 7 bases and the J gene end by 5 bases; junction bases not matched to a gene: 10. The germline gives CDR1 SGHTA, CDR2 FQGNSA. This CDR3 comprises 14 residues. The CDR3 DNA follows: TGTGCCAGCACCAAGACAGGGCCGCGGGAGACCCAGTACTTC. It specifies CASTKTGPRETQYF.

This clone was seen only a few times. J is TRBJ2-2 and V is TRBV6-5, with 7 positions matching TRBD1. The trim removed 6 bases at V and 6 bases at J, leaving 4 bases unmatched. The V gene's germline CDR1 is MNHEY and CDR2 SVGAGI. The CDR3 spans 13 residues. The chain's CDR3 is CASRPGTAGELFF. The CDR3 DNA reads TGTGCCAGCAGACCCGGGACAGCCGGGGAGCTGTTTTTT.

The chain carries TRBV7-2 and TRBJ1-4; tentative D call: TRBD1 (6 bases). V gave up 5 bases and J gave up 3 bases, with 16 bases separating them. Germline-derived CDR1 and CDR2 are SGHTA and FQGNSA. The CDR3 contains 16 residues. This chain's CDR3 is CASSRNRVAANEKLFF. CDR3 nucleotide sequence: TGTGCCAGCAGCAGGAACAGGGTCGCGGCTAATGAAAAACTGTTTTTT. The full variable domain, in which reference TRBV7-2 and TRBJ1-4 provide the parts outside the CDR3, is GAGVSQSPSNKVTEKGKDVELRCDPISGHTALYWYRQSLGQGLEFLIYFQGNSAPDKSGLPSDRFSAERTGGSVSTLTIQRTQQEDSAVYLCASSRNRVAANEKLFFGSGTQLSVL.